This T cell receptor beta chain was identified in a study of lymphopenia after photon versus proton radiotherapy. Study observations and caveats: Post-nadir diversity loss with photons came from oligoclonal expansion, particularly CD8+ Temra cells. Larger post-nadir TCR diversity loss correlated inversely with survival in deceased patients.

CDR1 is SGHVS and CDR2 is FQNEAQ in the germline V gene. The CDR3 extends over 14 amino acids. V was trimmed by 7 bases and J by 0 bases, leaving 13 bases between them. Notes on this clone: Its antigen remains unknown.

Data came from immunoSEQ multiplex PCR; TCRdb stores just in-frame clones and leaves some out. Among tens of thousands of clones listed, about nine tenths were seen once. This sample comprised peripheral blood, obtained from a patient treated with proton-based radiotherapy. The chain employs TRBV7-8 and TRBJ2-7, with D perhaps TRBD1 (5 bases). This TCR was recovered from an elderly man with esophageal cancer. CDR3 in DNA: TGTGCCAGCAACCGACAGCCGAGCTCCTACGAGCAGTACTTC. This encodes CASNRQPSSYEQYF.